This T cell receptor (beta chain) was documented in a study of blood T cell repertoires in COVID-19. Study at large: Acute and convalescent COVID-19 samples came from the United States, Italy and Spain.

In the authors' workflow: Scientists estimated how many nucleated cells there were by amplifying reference gene primers. Some clones are missing from TCRdb's copy, which holds only in-frame ones; the method was immunoSEQ multiplex PCR. The V and J calls and clone size were taken over from that table, and D and trimming were inferred from the DNA. The sample includes some 180,000 clones, 86% of them seen just once. V was pared by 1 base and J by 1 base, with 6 bases between. CDR3 length: 14 amino acids. Germline CDR1 is SGHTA and CDR2 is FQGNSA. The receptor's source is a man between 65 and 80 years old with active or convalescent COVID-19. The specimen sequenced was peripheral blood. The rearrangement links TRBV7-2 to TRBJ2-3, with D maybe TRBD1 (6 bases). The CDR3 spells CASSLEGGTDTQYF. Here the CDR3 DNA reads TGTGCCAGCAGCTTAGAGGGGGGCACAGATACGCAGTATTTT.